The sequence of this T cell receptor beta chain was determined in a study of T cell responses to AZD1222 COVID-19 vaccine. V dropped 0 bases and J dropped 4 bases, with 14 bases sitting between them. Germline loops: CDR1 SGHDT, CDR2 YYEEEE. This CDR3 is built from 15 residues. Overall study findings and caveats: There were mostly white British donors and more females than males, and clonal diversity was possibly underestimated. In all cases, repertoires were sampled only after the peak T cell response. Nearly half of spike-specific TCRs reportedly target unmutated variant regions.

Regarding this clone: The antigen is undetermined.

Measured with immunoSEQ multiplex PCR; TCRdb has only the in-frame clones, and not every one. The repertoire holds about 270,000 clones, 94% seen once, with roughly 0.5% in the top ten. The TCR originated in an adult who received the AZD1222 COVID-19 vaccine. The material sequenced was peripheral blood, taken 28 days after the second AZD1222 dose. The chain has TRBV5-6 and TRBJ2-7; the D call may be TRBD1 or TRBD2 (5 bases each). DNA of the CDR3: TGTGCCAGCAGCTTGGGGTCGGGACGGAGATACGAGCAGTACTTC. Its translation is CASSLGSGRRYEQYF.